A selection of T cell receptor beta chains follows, all from one sample in a study of response to subunit inactivated influenza vaccine. TCRdb redid the calling of the RT-PCR reads with MiXCR, one entry per CDR3 protein. This sample has 290,000 or so distinct CDR3 sequences, with 20% to 25% found just once. This specimen was PBMCs from blood, taken 21 months after vaccination. These receptors came from a man between 50 and 75 years old who received an inactivated influenza vaccine. Each CDR3 is given with its conserved first and last residue. D genes are given only for firm matches. Not all rows give a size; the values are once, few, many and, for expanded clones, a class.

V	J	size	D	length	DNA	CDR3
TRBV5-1	TRBJ1-4	few	-	14	TGCGCCAGCAGCTTGGGGGAGGCTAATGAAAAACTGTTTTTT	CASSLGEANEKLFF
TRBV10-3	TRBJ2-7	-	TRBD1	16	TGTGCCATCAGTGACAGGACAGGAAAATTCTCCTACGAGCAGTACTTC	CAISDRTGKFSYEQYF
TRBV5-1	TRBJ2-7	once	TRBD1	15	TGCGCCAGCAGCGTGGGACAGATCGGCTTCTACGAGCAGTACTTC	CASSVGQIGFYEQYF
TRBV11-2	TRBJ1-2	-	-	15	TGTGCCAGCAGCTTAGAATCGCAGAGAAACTATGGCTACACCTTC	CASSLESQRNYGYTF
TRBV7-9	TRBJ2-1	few	-	14	TGTGCCAGCAGCTTAGAGGACCCGGGGTATGAGCAGTTCTTC	CASSLEDPGYEQFF
TRBV12-3/TRBV12-4	TRBJ1-6	few	-	14	TGTGCCAGCAGCCTGGGAGCAGCGGCGGGGCCCCTCCACTTT	CASSLGAAAGPLHF
TRBV10-3	TRBJ2-1	few	TRBD2	15	TGTGCCACGGGACTAGCGATGAGCTCCTACAATGAGCAGTTCTTC	CATGLAMSSYNEQFF
TRBV10-3	TRBJ1-2	-	-	15	TGTGCCATCAGTGCCCAGGGGCAGGGGAACTATGGCTACACCTTC	CAISAQGQGNYGYTF
TRBV5-1	TRBJ2-2	-	-	15	TGCGCCAGCAGCTTGGACTCAGCGAACACCGGGGAGCTGTTTTTT	CASSLDSANTGELFF
TRBV5-1	TRBJ2-3	-	-	15	TGCGCCAGCAGCGGGGGTCACTCGGGCGCAGATACGCAGTATTTT	CASSGGHSGADTQYF